One T cell receptor beta chain is described in this entry. The source of the sample is a study of blood T cell repertoires in COVID-19. V was trimmed by 4 bases and J by 8 bases, leaving 12 bases between them. The germline CDR1 and CDR2 sequences are SGDLS and YYNGEE. The CDR3 is made up of 13 amino acids. Using immunoSEQ multiplex PCR, the repertoire was profiled, and TCRdb retains in-frame clones only, with some absent. The profile shows 200,000 to 300,000 clones, around 83% of them singletons. This sequence joins TRBV9 and TRBJ1-4, with a possible D match to TRBD1 (6 bases). Sequencing used peripheral blood. The clonotype comes from a woman aged 55 to 70 with active or convalescent COVID-19. CDR3 nucleotide sequence: TGTGCCAGCAGCCTCGCAGGGGACGAAAAACTGTTTTTT. Protein product: CASSLAGDEKLFF.